These 30 T cell receptor beta chains share one sample of origin, sequenced in a study of post-analysis software for immune sequencing data. Findings and limits, study-wide: Among roughly 5 TRBV segments more frequent in patients than controls were TRBV5-6, TRBV5-1 and TRBV20-1.

Unique molecular identifiers tagged the TCR beta cDNA libraries. A single record per CDR3 protein comes from TCRdb applying MiXCR to the PCR reads. The sample includes approximately 350,000 distinct CDR3 sequences, 30% to 45% of them seen just once. Their antigen targets remain unknown. Sequences were obtained from blood. These TCRs come from a girl aged 5-17 years with multiple sclerosis.

This clonotype was recorded a few times. V gene TRBV4-3 combines with J gene TRBJ2-7; D not certain. Germline loops: CDR1 LGHNA, CDR2 YSLEER. V lost 5 bases to trimming and J lost 4 bases, with 3 bases between them. There are 10 residues in the CDR3. The CDR3 DNA reads as TGCGCCAGCAGCTGTTACGAGCAGTACTTC. It translates to CASSCYEQYF.

The chain employs TRBV12-5 and TRBJ2-3; D gene unclear. V lost 4 bases and J lost 5, with 19 bases in between. Germline CDR1 is LGHNT and CDR2 is FRNRAP. This CDR3 has 16 residues. CDR3 DNA sequence: TGTGCTAGTGGTTCTCTATCTTTAGTGAGGTTAGATACGCAGTATTTT. Translating gives CASGSLSLVRLDTQYF. Drawing the rest from reference TRBV12-5 and TRBJ2-3, the complete variable domain is DARVTQTPRHKVTEMGQEVTMRCQPILGHNTVFWYRQTMMQGLELLAYFRNRAPLDDSGMPKDRFSAEMPDATLATLKIQPSEPRDSAVYFCASGSLSLVRLDTQYFGPGTRLTVL.

The chain is built from TRBV7-9 and TRBJ2-1; D is perhaps TRBD2 (6 bases). The DNA end lines up better with TRBJ2-7; the J call may be wrong. Germline CDR1 and CDR2: SEHNR and FQNEAQ (reference sequence). The CDR3 runs to 15 residues. CDR3 DNA: TGTGCCAGCAGCTTGTGGCGGGGAGCCGAGGATGAGCAGTACTTC. This codes for CASSLWRGAEDEQYF.

This chain uses TRBV12-3 or TRBV12-4 with TRBJ2-3; D is uncertain. V lost 5 bases and J lost 1, with 10 bases in between. The CDR3 extends over 14 amino acids. CDR3 bases: TGTGCCAGCAGTCTCTTAGCACGCACAGATACGCAGTATTTT. Translated: CASSLLARTDTQYF.

This clonotype occurred a few times. The V and J genes are TRBV9 and TRBJ2-1; TRBD2 matches at 10 bases. Losses at the gene ends were 8 bases for V and 5 bases for J; bases not matched to a gene: 7. The CDR3 runs to 14 residues. The germline V gene has CDR1 SGDLS and CDR2 YYNGEE. CDR3 bases: TGTGCCAGTGCGACTAGCGGGTCCCACAATGAGCAGTTCTTC. This sequence encodes CASATSGSHNEQFF.

The chain recombines TRBV6-5 with TRBJ2-1; D possibly corresponds to TRBD2 (6 bases). V lost 6 bases and J 5 bases, leaving 20 bases between the germline ends. The CDR3 covers 16 residues. Germline V gene sequence: CDR1 MNHEY, CDR2 SVGAGI. CDR3 sequence (DNA): TGTGCCAGCAGCTTTACGGGGGTAGGGGCCGACAATGAGCAGTTCTTC. It is translated as CASSFTGVGADNEQFF.

This clonotype was recorded a few times. The rearrangement uses TRBV5-1 and TRBJ1-5; D perhaps matches TRBD1 (6 bases). V lost 4 bases to trimming and J lost 8 bases, with 16 bases between them. Germline values: CDR1 SGHRS, CDR2 YFSETQ. The CDR3 is made up of 14 amino acids. CDR3 DNA: TGCGCCAGCAGCCCTCGGGGGGCTTGGGAGCCCCAGCATTTT. Translated, it gives CASSPRGAWEPQHF.

This chain connects TRBV29-1 to TRBJ2-1; a possible D gene is TRBD2 (6 bases). The V end lost 7 bases, the J end lost 6 bases, and 13 bases lay between the germline ends. Germline CDR1 is SQVTM and CDR2 is ANQGSEA. The CDR3 is 12 amino acids. The CDR3 DNA reads as TGCAGCGGAATAGCGGTCCCCAATGAGCAGTTCTTC. Its protein product is CSGIAVPNEQFF.

The chain carries TRBV20-1 and TRBJ2-1; possibly TRBD1 for D (5 bases). V was trimmed by 2 bases and J by 5 bases, leaving 7 bases between them. The germline V gene has CDR1 DFQATT and CDR2 SNEGSKA (reference sequence). The CDR3 is 12 amino acids. Here the CDR3 reads CSARQGHNEQFF. DNA of the CDR3: TGCAGTGCTAGACAGGGCCACAATGAGCAGTTCTTC.

This clonotype was observed a few times. The chain joins TRBV5-1 to TRBJ2-1, with D unclear. The length of the CDR3 is 17 residues. V was cut by 1 base and J by 0 bases, with 14 bases left in between. From germline, CDR1 is SGHRS and CDR2 YFSETQ. CDR3 sequence: CASSLNIQLSSYNEQFF. CDR3 nucleotides: TGCGCCAGCAGCTTGAACATACAGCTTAGCTCCTACAATGAGCAGTTCTTC.

CDR3 loop: CASSGASGRKYEQYF. The CDR3 DNA reads TGTGCCAGCAGTGGGGCTAGCGGGAGGAAGTACGAGCAGTACTTC. This chain connects TRBV6-5 to TRBJ2-7; TRBD2 agrees at 11 bases. Trimming took 5 bases from V and 4 from J; bases not matched to a gene: 7. The CDR3 loop spans 15 amino acids. Germline lookup yields CDR1 MNHEY and CDR2 SVGAGI.

This clonotype was seen many times. The chain uses TRBV6-5 and TRBJ2-7; D might be TRBD2 (6 bases). Germline loops: CDR1 MNHEY, CDR2 SVGAGI. The CDR3 runs 16 residues. V dropped 6 bases and J dropped 0 bases, with 18 bases sitting between them. CDR3 nucleotides: TGTGCCAGCAGCAACCTCCGGGGGAGGAGCTCCTACGAGCAGTACTTC. It is translated as CASSNLRGRSSYEQYF.

V and J are TRBV18 and TRBJ1-1, with 10 bases lining up with TRBD1. CDR1 and CDR2 from the germline V gene are KGHSH and LQKENI. This CDR3 contains 14 residues. The trim removed 1 base at V and 4 bases at J, leaving 0 bases unmatched. The CDR3 DNA reads as TGTGCCAGCTCACCACGGACAGGGGGCACTGAAGCTTTCTTT. Encoded protein: CASSPRTGGTEAFF.

The rearrangement joins TRBV20-1 to TRBJ2-5, with TRBD1 matching over 7 bases. The trim removed 2 bases at V and 7 bases at J, leaving 10 bases unmatched. In germline, CDR1 is DFQATT, CDR2 SNEGSKA (reference sequence). The CDR3 loop spans 14 amino acids. CDR3 nucleotides: TGCAGTGCTAGAAGCCTCCAGGGGGTTGTGACCCAGTACTTC. Its translation is CSARSLQGVVTQYF.

The chain recombines TRBV20-1 with TRBJ2-5, with 8 bases identical to TRBD2. The CDR3 runs 16 residues. Trimming took 2 bases from V and 5 from J; bases not matched to a gene: 13. Per germline, CDR1 DFQATT and CDR2 SNEGSKA (reference sequence). CDR3 sequence: CSARTPGGDLGETQYF. DNA of the CDR3: TGCAGTGCTAGAACCCCCGGGGGGGACCTGGGGGAGACCCAGTACTTC.

The chain carries TRBV28 and TRBJ1-5, with D perhaps TRBD1 (5 bases). V lost 5 bases and J lost 3, with 14 bases in between. Looked up from germline, CDR1 is MDHEN and CDR2 is SYDVKM. The CDR3 loop spans 15 amino acids. The CDR3 DNA follows: TGTGCCAGCAGTCTACAGGCGCCTAACAATCAGCCCCAGCATTTT. Protein product: CASSLQAPNNQPQHF. Complete variable domain (other parts from reference TRBV28 and TRBJ1-5): DVKVTQSSRYLVKRTGEKVFLECVQDMDHENMFWYRQDPGLGLRLIYFSYDVKMKEKGDIPEGYSVSREKKERFSLILESASTNQTSMYLCASSLQAPNNQPQHFGDGTRLSIL.

A few counts support this clonotype. V is TRBV6-2 or TRBV6-3 and J is TRBJ2-1, with TRBD1 matching over 10 bases. Germline V lookup: CDR1 MNHEY, CDR2 SVGEGT. Losses at the gene ends were 4 bases for V and 3 bases for J; bases not matched to a gene: 12. This CDR3 region has 18 residues. The DNA for the CDR3 is TGTGCCAGCAGTTTCCTCGTCCACCGGGACAGGGGCTACAATGAGCAGTTCTTC. It codes for CASSFLVHRDRGYNEQFF.

The table lists this clonotype with a few counts. The chain recombines TRBV5-1 with TRBJ2-1, with D possibly matching TRBD1 (6 bases). V was clipped by 5 bases and J by 3 bases, with 21 bases between them. The CDR3 consists of 17 residues. Germline values: CDR1 SGHRS, CDR2 YFSETQ. CDR3 in amino acids: CASRSAGTTFYYNEQFF. The CDR3 bases are TGCGCCAGCAGGAGCGCCGGGACAACCTTTTACTACAATGAGCAGTTCTTC.

The chain combines TRBV28 with TRBJ1-2; 11 nucleotides align to TRBD1. The CDR3 is 15 residues long. Germline loops: CDR1 MDHEN, CDR2 SYDVKM. V shed 4 bases, J shed 7 bases, and the junction held 8 bases outside the gene matches. CDR3 loop: CASSSGDRGNGGYTF. The CDR3 region has the DNA TGTGCCAGCAGTTCGGGGGACAGGGGGAACGGTGGCTACACCTTC.

This clonotype appeared many times. The chain uses TRBV12-3 or TRBV12-4 and TRBJ2-1, with 8 bases that match TRBD1. With V trimmed by 7 bases and J by 9 bases, 5 bases remained unmatched. This CDR3 spans 12 amino acids. The CDR3 nucleotides read TGTGCCAGCACAAGACAGGGGTTTGAGCAGTTCTTC. Translated, it gives CASTRQGFEQFF.

The CDR3 region has the DNA TGTGCCAGCAGCTCCATAGCGGGGGGCCTCAATGAGCAGTTCTTC. Residues: CASSSIAGGLNEQFF. J is TRBJ2-1 and V is TRBV3-1; the match to TRBD2 covers 10 bases. V was pared by 5 bases and J by 6 bases, with 7 bases of the junction left unmatched. The germline V gene encodes CDR1 LGHDT and CDR2 YNNKEL (reference sequence). The CDR3 contains 15 residues.

Only a few counts were recorded for this clonotype. The chain is built from TRBV24-1 and TRBJ2-3; D perhaps matches TRBD1 (6 bases). The germline V and J ends were trimmed by 4 bases and 2 bases, with 15 bases remaining between them. Germline values: CDR1 KGHDR, CDR2 SFDVKD. The CDR3 has 16 amino acids. CDR3 protein: CATSDLDGQNTDTQYF. Written as DNA, the CDR3 is TGTGCCACCAGTGACCTTGACGGACAGAACACAGATACGCAGTATTTT.

The rearrangement links TRBV7-8 to TRBJ2-2, with no clear D. The germline CDR1 and CDR2 sequences are SGHVS and FQNEAQ. V was shortened by 2 bases and J by 6 bases, with 7 bases between the two germline ends. CDR3 size: 13 residues. The CDR3: CASSLTVSGELFF. The CDR3 nucleotides are TGTGCCAGCAGCTTAACAGTATCCGGGGAGCTGTTTTTT.

This clonotype was detected only a few times. The V and J genes are TRBV5-1 and TRBJ1-1; tentative D call: TRBD1 (5 bases). The CDR3 is 12 amino acids. Trimming removed 4 bases at V and 5 bases at J, with 9 bases between. The V gene's germline CDR1 is SGHRS and CDR2 YFSETQ. The CDR3: CASSHRGTEAFF. CDR3 bases: TGCGCCAGCAGCCACCGGGGGACTGAAGCTTTCTTT.

The chain recombines TRBV27 with TRBJ2-7; 11 bases are a match to TRBD1. The CDR3 length is 15 residues. Trimming took 8 bases from V and 5 from J; bases not matched to a gene: 11. Germline loops: CDR1 MNHEY, CDR2 SMNVEV (reference sequence). CDR3 DNA sequence: TGTGCCAGCGGAACAAACCGGGACAGGGGGAACGAGCAGTACTTC. Translating it yields CASGTNRDRGNEQYF.

The genes are TRBV5-1 and TRBJ2-5; 8 bases are shared with TRBD2. With V trimmed by 0 bases and J by 2 bases, 6 bases remained unmatched. There are 16 residues in the CDR3. Germline CDR1 is SGHRS and CDR2 is YFSETQ. In DNA form, the CDR3 reads TGCGCCAGCAGCTTGGTTCCAGCGGGGGAGCAAGAGACCCAGTACTTC. Protein sequence: CASSLVPAGEQETQYF.

The J gene is TRBJ1-2, the V gene TRBV6-5; 7 nucleotides line up with TRBD1. The CDR3 is 14 amino acids. Germline CDR1 is MNHEY and CDR2 is SVGAGI. With V trimmed by 2 bases and J by 7 bases, 7 bases remained unmatched. CDR3 coding DNA: TGTGCCAGCAGTTACGGGGACGACAGGGTTGGCTACACCTTC. Its protein product is CASSYGDDRVGYTF.

The chain combines TRBV12-3 or TRBV12-4 with TRBJ1-1, with unresolved D. The CDR3 has 19 residues. With 1 base removed from V and 1 base from J, the gap between germline ends came to 22 bases. CDR3 residues: CASSLVSFWPGTKNTEAFF. The CDR3 coding sequence is TGTGCCAGCAGTTTAGTATCTTTTTGGCCAGGCACTAAGAACACTGAAGCTTTCTTT.

This clonotype showed up just a few times. The chain couples TRBV5-1 to TRBJ1-1, with D possibly matching TRBD1 (5 bases). With 0 bases removed from V and 8 bases from J, the gap between germline ends came to 14 bases. The CDR3 is made up of 14 amino acids. Per germline, CDR1 SGHRS and CDR2 YFSETQ. The CDR3 DNA is TGCGCCAGCAGCTTGGATGGAGGAGGGGTAGAAGCTTTCTTT. Translation: CASSLDGGGVEAFF.

This clonotype was counted between two and nine times. The CDR3 spells CSASVGGGYGYTF. Here the CDR3 DNA reads TGCAGCGCTTCGGTGGGGGGGGGATATGGCTACACCTTC. The genes are TRBV29-1 and TRBJ1-2, with D tentatively TRBD1 (5 bases). Germline-derived CDR1 and CDR2 are SQVTM and ANQGSEA. Trimming pared 7 bases from V and 5 bases from J, leaving 17 bases between. This CDR3 contains 13 residues. The whole variable domain, filled in from reference TRBV29-1 and TRBJ1-2, reads SAVISQKPSRDICQRGTSLTIQCQVDSQVTMMFWYRQQPGQSLTLIATANQGSEATYESGFVIDKFPISRPNLTFSTLTVSNMSPEDSSIYLCSASVGGGYGYTFGSGTRLTVV.